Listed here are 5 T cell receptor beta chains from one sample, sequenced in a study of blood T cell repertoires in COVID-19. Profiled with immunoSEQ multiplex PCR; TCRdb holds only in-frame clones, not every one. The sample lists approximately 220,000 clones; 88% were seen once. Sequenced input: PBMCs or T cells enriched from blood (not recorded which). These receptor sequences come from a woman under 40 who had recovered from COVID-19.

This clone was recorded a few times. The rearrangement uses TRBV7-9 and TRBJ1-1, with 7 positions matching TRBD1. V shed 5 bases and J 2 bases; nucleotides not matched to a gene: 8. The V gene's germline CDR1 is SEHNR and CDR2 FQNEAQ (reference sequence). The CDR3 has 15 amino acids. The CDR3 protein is CASSLGDRPNTEAFF. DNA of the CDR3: TGTGCCAGCAGCCTAGGGGACAGACCTAACACTGAAGCTTTCTTT.

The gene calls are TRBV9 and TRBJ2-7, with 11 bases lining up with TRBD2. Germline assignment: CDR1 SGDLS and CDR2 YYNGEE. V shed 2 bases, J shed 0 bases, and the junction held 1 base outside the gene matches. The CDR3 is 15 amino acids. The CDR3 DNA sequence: TGTGCCAGCAGCGTTAGCGGGGGGGCCTCCTACGAGCAGTACTTC. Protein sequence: CASSVSGGASYEQYF. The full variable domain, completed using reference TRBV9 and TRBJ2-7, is DSGVTQTPKHLITATGQRVTLRCSPRSGDLSVYWYQQSLDQGLQFLIQYYNGEERAKGNILERFSAQQFPDLHSELNLSSLELGDSALYFCASSVSGGASYEQYFGPGTRLTVT.

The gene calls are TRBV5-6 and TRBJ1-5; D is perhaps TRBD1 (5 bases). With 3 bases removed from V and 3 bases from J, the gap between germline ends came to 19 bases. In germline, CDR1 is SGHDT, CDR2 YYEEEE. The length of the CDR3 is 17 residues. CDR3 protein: CASSSSSSGLLNQPQHF. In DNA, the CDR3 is TGTGCCAGCAGCTCAAGCAGTTCAGGGCTACTCAATCAGCCCCAGCATTTT.

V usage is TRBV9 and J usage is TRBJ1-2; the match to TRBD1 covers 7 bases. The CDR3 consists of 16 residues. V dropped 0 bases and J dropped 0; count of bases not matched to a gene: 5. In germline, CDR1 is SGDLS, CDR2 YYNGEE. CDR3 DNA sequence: TGTGCCAGCAGCGTAGCGCGACAGGGACCTAACTATGGCTACACCTTC. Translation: CASSVARQGPNYGYTF.

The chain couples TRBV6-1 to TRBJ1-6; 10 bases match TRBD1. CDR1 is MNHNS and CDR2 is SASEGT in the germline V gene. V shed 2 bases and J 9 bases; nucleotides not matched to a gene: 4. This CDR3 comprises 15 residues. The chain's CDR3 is CASSEQTGGGSPLHF. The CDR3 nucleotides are TGTGCCAGCAGTGAACAGACAGGGGGCGGTTCACCCCTCCACTTT.